These T cell receptor beta chains were read from a single sample in a study of human T cells and chemical hapten exposure. Using its own MiXCR run on the RACE reads, TCRdb lists one record per CDR3 protein. The profile shows 95,000 to 150,000 distinct CDR3 sequences, around 11% of them singletons. This specimen consisted of whole blood, obtained in connection with sensitization to the hapten diphenylcyclopropenone (DPC). These receptors came from a woman aged 45-60 years with alopecia areata. Some clones in this sample may be carry-over from other donors' samples. Each CDR3 is given with its conserved first and last residue.

V	J	CDR3
TRBV14	TRBJ2-3	CASSQAQERQDTQYF
TRBV19	TRBJ2-1	CASSRNKAQPVGEQFF
TRBV5-1	TRBJ2-7	CASSLEVGEQYF
TRBV9	TRBJ2-1	CASSVFPPGGGYNSEQFF
TRBV6-6	TRBJ2-5	CASTGQPQETQYF
TRBV9	TRBJ2-3	CASSVASTSTDTQYF
TRBV12-3/TRBV12-4	TRBJ2-6	CASSPSSSGANVLTF
TRBV18	TRBJ2-6	CASSPKTGTGANVLTF
TRBV7-8	TRBJ1-1	CASSFRGRGVMNTEAFF
TRBV7-2	TRBJ2-7	CASSPTWSPFQQYF
TRBV7-9	TRBJ1-5	CASSSSAGGPQHF
TRBV20-1	TRBJ1-5	CSARGATDGNQPQHF
TRBV2	TRBJ1-2	CASSAAGYGYTF
TRBV7-9	TRBJ2-7	CASSISADEQYF
TRBV5-4	TRBJ2-5	CASSPVGVKGETQYF
TRBV6-1	TRBJ1-1	CASSEEGLNTEAFF
TRBV5-4	TRBJ2-7	CAIGTSGSYEQYF
TRBV2	TRBJ2-1	CASSLLAGERGEQFF
TRBV11-1	TRBJ2-3	CASSLARRTSEGTDTQYF
TRBV27	TRBJ1-3	CASKQTYSGNTIYF
TRBV7-9	TRBJ1-5	CASSFGDDQPQHF
TRBV6-2/TRBV6-3	TRBJ1-6	CASSYSSGTGSSYNSPLHF
TRBV28	TRBJ2-3	CASSFRDREADTQYF
TRBV20-1	TRBJ2-3	CSAPRLAGFTDTQYF
TRBV15	TRBJ2-3	CATSRHLAGVTDTQYF
TRBV10-3	TRBJ2-7	CAISASSRAAYEQYF
TRBV11-2	TRBJ1-4	CASSLGLTGANEKLFF
TRBV2	TRBJ1-6	CASSERTQGNSPLHF
TRBV20-1	TRBJ2-3	CSASLPDTQYF
TRBV5-1	TRBJ2-5	CASSRGIGQETQYF
TRBV7-2	TRBJ2-2	CASSRRKRDYHTGELFF
TRBV9	TRBJ2-3	CASSVASGGADTQYF
TRBV10-3	TRBJ2-2	CAISWTRANTGELFF
TRBV2	TRBJ2-3	CASSPGQASTDTQYF
TRBV6-5	TRBJ2-6	CAVKAGRSGANVLTF
TRBV12-5	TRBJ2-1	CASGPHNEQFF
TRBV12-3/TRBV12-4	TRBJ2-6	CASSRGALGSGANVLTF
TRBV29-1	TRBJ1-2	CSVEAPGFNYGYTF
TRBV2	TRBJ1-4	CASLGEKLFF
TRBV5-6	TRBJ2-7	CASSWGGVNEQYF
TRBV29-1	TRBJ1-2	CSVEDRYGYTF
TRBV12-3/TRBV12-4	TRBJ2-7	CASSGGLATTYEQYF
TRBV24-1	TRBJ2-3	CATSESTSGLFTDTQYF
TRBV19	TRBJ2-1	CASRARAGANEQFF
TRBV20-1	TRBJ1-5	CSANRGGTNQPQHF
TRBV7-9	TRBJ2-3	CASRLGGDTQYF
TRBV28	TRBJ2-7	CASIKGDAGEQYF
TRBV11-1	TRBJ1-5	CASAEKGSGQPQHF
TRBV4-3	TRBJ2-1	CASSQGAGNTYNEQFF
TRBV10-3	TRBJ2-1	CAISESAGGPYNEQFF
TRBV12-3/TRBV12-4	TRBJ2-3	CASSPQGALGTDTQYF
TRBV13	TRBJ1-1	CASSWGTGEAFF
TRBV27	TRBJ2-3	CASRRVAASSTDTQYF
TRBV29-1	TRBJ2-7	CSVEVGEVWDEQYF
TRBV20-1	TRBJ2-7	CSARDQRTSVSSYEQYF
TRBV2	TRBJ2-1	CASSTPTGTTYNEQFF